This T cell receptor (beta chain) is drawn from a study of long-term antiretroviral therapy in people with HIV. Amounts of roughly 1-11 million cryopreserved PBMC were held in the samples before DNA extraction. This clone was counted a few times. Its matching antigen is unknown. They ran version v3.0 of the immunoSEQ assay at survey level. TCRdb's table, derived via immunoSEQ multiplex PCR, lists solely in-frame clones and lacks some. The sample holds 21,000 or so clones, about 80% seen once. The V gene lost 6 bases and the J gene lost 1 base, with 12 bases spanning the gap. This CDR3 has 14 residues. Germline V lookup: CDR1 LNHDA, CDR2 SQIVND (reference sequence). Whole-study results and caveats: Transplant-donor-level diversity was not reached after ART, though diversity increased. All blood samples came from the years 2004 to 2017, possibly under older ART regimens.

The receptor's source is a middle-aged man with HIV. The sample was unsorted PBMCs, taken 0.3 years after starting antiretroviral therapy. This chain uses TRBV19 with TRBJ1-2, with unresolved D. The CDR3 nucleotides read TGTGCCAGTAGCGAGGGTGAACTTAACTATGGCTACACCTTC. Its translation: CASSEGELNYGYTF.